This T cell receptor beta chain derives from a study of identical twins. TCRdb called the 5' RACE reads again in MiXCR, with one record for every CDR3 protein. The table records about 470,000 distinct CDR3 sequences, 20% to 25% of them present only once. This clonotype was detected only a few times. CDR1 is SGHDT, CDR2 YYEEEE, per germline. V lost 3 bases to trimming and J lost 1 base, with 17 bases between them. The CDR3 totals 16 residues. A further study also used this sample, focusing on T cells expressing NK-cell markers. That paper notes: The authors sequenced eight donors, of whom seven were HCMV-seropositive and one was seronegative. Of the CD8+ T cells in 5 to 7 donors, 1.0-7.0% belonged to dominant NKG2C+ clonotypes.

The chain combines TRBV5-6 with TRBJ2-7; D is uncertain. The sequenced sample was CD4+ T cells sorted from blood. The clonotype comes from a young woman in good health. The CDR3, as DNA: TGTGCCAGCAGCTCACTACGTTTGGGAATATCCTACGAGCAGTACTTC. This sequence encodes CASSSLRLGISYEQYF. The full variable domain, in which reference TRBV5-6 and TRBJ2-7 provide the parts outside the CDR3, is DAGVTQSPTHLIKTRGQQVTLRCSPKSGHDTVSWYQQALGQGPQFIFQYYEEEERQRGNFPDRFSGHQFPNYSSELNVNALLLGDSALYLCASSSLRLGISYEQYFGPGTRLTVT.